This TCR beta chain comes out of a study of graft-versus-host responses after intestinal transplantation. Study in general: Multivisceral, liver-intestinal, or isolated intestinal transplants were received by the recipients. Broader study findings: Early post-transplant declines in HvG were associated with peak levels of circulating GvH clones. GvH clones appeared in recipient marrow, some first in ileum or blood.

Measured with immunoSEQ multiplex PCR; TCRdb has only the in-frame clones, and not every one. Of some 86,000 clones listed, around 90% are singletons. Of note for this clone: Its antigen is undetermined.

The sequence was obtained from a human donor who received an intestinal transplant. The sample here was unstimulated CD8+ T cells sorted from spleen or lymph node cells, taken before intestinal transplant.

For the CDR3, the DNA is TGCGCCAGCAGCCAAGTCCCAGGCGGCGGGGAGACCCAGTACTTC. Protein: CASSQVPGGGETQYF. The chain is built from TRBV4-1 and TRBJ2-5, with D possibly matching TRBD2 (5 bases). CDR3 length equals 15 residues. Per the germline V gene, CDR1 is MGHRA and CDR2 is YSYEKL. V was cut by 1 base and J by 5 bases, with 14 bases left in between.